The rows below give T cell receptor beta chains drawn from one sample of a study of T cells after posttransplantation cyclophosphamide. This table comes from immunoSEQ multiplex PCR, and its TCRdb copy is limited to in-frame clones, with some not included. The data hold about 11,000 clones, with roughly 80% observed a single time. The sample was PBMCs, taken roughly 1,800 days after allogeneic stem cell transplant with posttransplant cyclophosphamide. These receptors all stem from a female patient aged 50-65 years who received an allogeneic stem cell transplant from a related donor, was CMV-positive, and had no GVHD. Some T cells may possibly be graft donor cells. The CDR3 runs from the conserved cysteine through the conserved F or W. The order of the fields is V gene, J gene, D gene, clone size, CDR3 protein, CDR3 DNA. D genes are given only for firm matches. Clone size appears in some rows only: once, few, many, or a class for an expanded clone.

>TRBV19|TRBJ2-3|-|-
CASRSRGTDTQYF
TGTGCCAGTAGAAGCCGGGGGACAGATACGCAGTATTTT
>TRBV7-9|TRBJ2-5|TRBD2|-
CASSLVGGGETQYF
TGTGCCAGCAGCTTAGTTGGCGGGGGTGAGACCCAGTACTTC
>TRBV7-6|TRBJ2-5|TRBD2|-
CASSLWTGGGETQYF
TGTGCCAGCAGCTTGTGGACTGGCGGGGGAGAGACCCAGTACTTC
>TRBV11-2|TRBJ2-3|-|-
CASSYPGADTQYF
TGTGCCAGCAGCTACCCGGGAGCAGATACGCAGTATTTT
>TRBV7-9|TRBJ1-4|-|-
CASSLGGDLSATNEKLFF
TGTGCCAGCAGCTTAGGGGGGGACCTAAGTGCAACTAATGAAAAACTGTTTTTT
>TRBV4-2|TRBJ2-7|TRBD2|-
CASSQVLAEYEQYF
TGTGCCAGCAGCCAAGTACTAGCGGAGTACGAGCAGTACTTC
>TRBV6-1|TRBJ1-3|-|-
CASSTTQGSGNTIYF
TGTGCCAGCAGTACCACGCAGGGCTCTGGAAACACCATATATTTT
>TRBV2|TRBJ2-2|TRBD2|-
CASIGTSPGELFF
TGTGCCAGCATAGGGACTAGTCCCGGGGAGCTGTTTTTT
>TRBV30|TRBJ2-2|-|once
CAWSVFRGTTGELFF
TGTGCCTGGAGTGTCTTCAGGGGCACAACCGGGGAGCTGTTTTTT
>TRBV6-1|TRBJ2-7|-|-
CASSGTIFYEQYF
TGTGCCAGCAGTGGAACAATTTTCTACGAGCAGTACTTC
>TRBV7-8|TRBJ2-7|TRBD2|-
CASSLPGLAGRSSYEQYF
TGTGCCAGCAGCTTACCGGGACTAGCGGGAAGGAGCTCCTACGAGCAGTACTTC
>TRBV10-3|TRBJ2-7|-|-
CAISPGSRTQVIEQYF
TGTGCCATCAGTCCGGGAAGCCGGACCCAGGTAATCGAGCAGTACTTC
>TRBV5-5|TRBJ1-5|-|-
CASSWGENQPQHF
TGTGCCAGCAGCTGGGGGGAGAATCAGCCCCAGCATTTT
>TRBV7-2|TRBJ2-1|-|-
CASSLAQGSAYNEQFF
TGTGCCAGCAGCTTAGCGCAGGGGAGCGCCTACAATGAGCAGTTCTTC
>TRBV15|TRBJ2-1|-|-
CATRTSPTYNEQFF
TGTGCCACCCGCACTAGCCCAACTTACAATGAGCAGTTCTTC
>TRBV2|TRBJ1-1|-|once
CASSDQGIGAFF
TGTGCCAGCAGCGATCAGGGTATTGGAGCTTTCTTT
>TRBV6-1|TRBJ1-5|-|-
CASSEVGYSNQPQHF
TGTGCCAGCAGTGAAGTCGGGTATAGCAATCAGCCCCAGCATTTT
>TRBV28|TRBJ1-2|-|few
CASRITESYGYTF
TGTGCCAGCCGCATTACAGAATCCTATGGCTACACCTTC
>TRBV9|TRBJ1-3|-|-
CASSVGGQPSGNTIYF
TGTGCCAGCAGCGTAGGTGGCCAACCCTCTGGAAACACCATATATTTT
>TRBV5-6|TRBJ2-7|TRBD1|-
CASSLQGARSYEQYF
TGTGCCAGCAGCTTACAGGGGGCAAGGTCCTACGAGCAGTACTTC
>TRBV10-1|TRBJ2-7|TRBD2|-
CASSAGFAGAVYEQYF
TGCGCCAGCAGCGCAGGGTTTGCGGGAGCGGTCTACGAGCAGTACTTC
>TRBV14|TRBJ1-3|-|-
CASSQVRGTSGNTIYF
TGTGCCAGCAGCCAAGTCCGGGGAACCTCTGGAAACACCATATATTTT
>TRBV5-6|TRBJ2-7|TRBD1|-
CASSPYSVGRGRPEQYF
TGTGCCAGCAGCCCCTATAGTGTGGGCAGGGGGCGACCCGAGCAGTACTTC
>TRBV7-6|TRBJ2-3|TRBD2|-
CASSLGITSGSTDTQYF
TGTGCCAGCAGCTTAGGCATTACTAGCGGGAGCACAGATACGCAGTATTTT
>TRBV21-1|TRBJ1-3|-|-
CASSKEEGGGNTIYF
TGTGCCAGCAGCAAAGAAGAGGGAGGCGGAAACACCATATATTTT
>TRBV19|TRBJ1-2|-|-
CASRGWTAGAYEGYTF
TGTGCCAGTAGGGGATGGACAGCAGGGGCATATGAGGGCTACACCTTC
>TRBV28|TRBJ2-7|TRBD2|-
CASSLSLGRGGRDYSYEQYF
TGTGCCAGCAGTTTATCTCTCGGACGTGGCGGGAGGGATTATTCCTACGAGCAGTACTTC
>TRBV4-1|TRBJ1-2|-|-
CASSQVHRVYGYTF
TGCGCCAGCAGCCAAGTGCATAGAGTCTATGGCTACACCTTC
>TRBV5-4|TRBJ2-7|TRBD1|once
CASSLGDRTYEQYF
TGTGCCAGCAGCTTGGGGGACAGGACCTACGAGCAGTACTTC
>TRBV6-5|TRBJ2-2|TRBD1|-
CASSYVQGSGELFF
TGTGCCAGCAGTTACGTACAGGGGTCCGGGGAGCTGTTTTTT
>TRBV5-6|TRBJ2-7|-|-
CASERYRMQGSYEQYF
TGTGCCAGCGAAAGATACCGAATGCAGGGTTCCTACGAGCAGTACTTC
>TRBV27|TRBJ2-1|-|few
CASSSFNEQFF
TGTGCCAGCAGTTCCTTTAATGAGCAGTTCTTC
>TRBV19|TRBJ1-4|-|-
CASSLGGTPTNEKLFF
TGTGCCAGTAGTCTAGGCGGGACGCCGACTAATGAAAAACTGTTTTTT
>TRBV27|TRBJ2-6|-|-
CASSFGLSGANVLTF
TGTGCCAGCAGTTTCGGTCTATCTGGGGCCAACGTCCTGACTTTC